This T cell receptor (beta chain) was identified in a study of cytomegalovirus exposure and HLA in healthy donors. Whole-study findings and limits: In an earlier analysis, most TCR beta V segments were productive about 87% or about 30% of the time.

60 Vbeta and 13 Jbeta primers were used in PCR. Generated by immunoSEQ multiplex PCR, the TCRdb table keeps only in-frame clones and is missing some. This table has more than 90,000 clones, more than 75% appearing once. Comments on this clone: What it binds is not known.

The CDR3 consists of 16 residues. Unmatched junction bases numbered 6, after V lost 3 bases and J lost 2 bases. The germline V gene encodes CDR1 SGDLS and CDR2 YYNGEE. The sample taken for sequencing was PBMCs. This chain links TRBV9 with TRBJ2-3; TRBD2 agrees at 10 bases. This TCR derives from a woman aged 60 to 75 in good health and CMV-seronegative. CDR3 sequence: CASSGTSGDPTDTQYF. DNA of the CDR3: TGTGCCAGCAGCGGAACTAGCGGGGATCCCACAGATACGCAGTATTTT.